This TCR beta chain came from a study of beta chain features in type 1 diabetes. The sample holds a few counts of this clone. V lost 0 bases and J lost 7, with 11 bases in between. Germline CDR1 and CDR2: SGDLS and YYNGEE. CDR3 length equals 15 residues. TCRB transcripts that were expressed got sequenced, as all of the isolated RNA had been reverse transcribed. Only in-frame clones appear in the TCRdb table, and some are missing; sequencing was by immunoSEQ multiplex PCR. This table holds over 150,000 clones, around 8.5% found once. This TCR came from a man aged 18 to 29 in good health. The specimen was central memory CD4+ T cells from blood. The V and J genes are TRBV9 and TRBJ1-6; perhaps TRBD1 as D (5 bases). The CDR3 DNA follows: TGTGCCAGCAGCGTAGCTTCGCCAGGGAATTCACCCCTCCACTTT. Residues: CASSVASPGNSPLHF.